This TCR beta chain was obtained from a study of regulatory T cells in long-lasting Graves disease (dated by TCRdb to 2020 to 2023). Regarding the research as a whole: In the newly diagnosed Graves' disease group, patients had been taking antithyroid drugs for less than 3 months. Patients with persistent Graves' disease were compared with patients with newly diagnosed Graves' disease using TCR sequencing and RNA sequencing of peripheral blood. The study was conducted in China and was registered as a clinical trial. A total of roughly 35 samples were covered by TCR sequencing, comprising about 13 persistent and roughly 20 newly diagnosed Graves' disease patients. The paper's findings and limits, for the study overall: Persistent Graves' disease patients showed lower TCR Shannon entropy and fewer highly expanded clones than newly diagnosed patients, suggesting clonal expansion. Because the primary lesion, thyroid tissue, could not be accessed, the study looked at peripheral blood alone. The authors acknowledged the small sample size as a limitation that may reduce accuracy. TRBV28, TRBJ1-2 and TRBJ2-5 were preferentially used in persistent disease, while TRBV20-1 and TRBJ2-1 were favored in newly diagnosed disease. Patients with persistent disease shared more public clonotypes (over 2,500) than newly diagnosed patients did (about 970). Only the TCR beta chain was sequenced and analyzed.

Sample time point, as interpreted from the label and publication: newly diagnosed GD, antithyroid drugs for less than 3 months. For both TCR sequencing and RNA sequencing, RNA was extracted from PBMCs using TRIzol. Graves' disease was diagnosed according to American Thyroid Association guidelines. Recruitment of patients was carried out at an endocrinology department in Xi'an, China. From each patient, about 9 milliliters of peripheral blood was collected into an EDTA anticoagulant tube. Ficoll Paque Plus density gradient separation was used to isolate PBMCs, and no further T cell sorting was done. RNA quality was checked with an Agilent 2100 Bioanalyzer and agarose gel, and concentration with a NanoDrop 2000. Unmatched junction bases come to 7, with V trimmed by 4 bases and J by 5 bases. The CDR3, cysteine through phenylalanine, is 15 amino acids long. Left in the record is the CDR3 DNA by itself, 45 bases read in frame from the first base. According to the germline V gene, CDR1 reads LGHNA and CDR2 reads YNFKEQ.

Receptor amplification or capture employed multiplex PCR. TCRdb names Illumina HiSeq 4000 as the instrument used. iRepertoire HTBI primers and Arm-PCR amplification of CDR3 regions were used to construct TCR beta libraries. Gel purification was performed on PCR products prior to sequencing. The source study handled its data this way. Gene usage analysis of CDR3 amino acid clonotypes used the 50 to 70 TRBV and about 15 TRBJ segments found across samples. Filtered high-quality paired reads were merged into contigs using COPE and FqMerger. Contigs were aligned with BLAST to IMGT TRBV, TRBD and TRBJ reference genes, and CDR3 was defined per IMGT. Any clonotype with a frequency above 0.1% was counted as a highly expanded clone. Repertoire diversity was measured by Shannon entropy, and V-J evenness by the Gini coefficient. Public clonotypes were defined as clonotypes shared by more than one individual. TCRdb passed the public sequencing reads through fastp at Q25 and MiXCR, retaining productive beta sequences. CDR3 protein duplicates are merged, each entry listing the most common genes and DNA. These V and J calls rely on TCRdb rather than the paper's analysis. The sample table holds 350,000 to 400,000 distinct CDR3 sequences, of which about 14% were seen once. The top ten clones comprise 20% to 25% of the sample.

As regards this clonotype: This receptor's antigen is unknown. No base qualities exist here, and no much larger clone lies one base off it.

The sequencing used peripheral blood mononuclear cells (PBMCs), collected at new diagnosis, from a patient treated with antithyroid drugs. The rearrangement combines TRBV4-2 with TRBJ2-1; TRBD1 fits 8 bases in the junction. The receptor comes from a female donor with Graves disease. This receptor has the CDR3 CASSRPRGRNNEQFF. DNA sequence: TGTGCCAGCAGCCGTCCCAGGGGGCGAAACAATGAGCAGTTCTTC.